The present T cell receptor (beta chain) was sequenced within a study of CD8+ T cells in alopecia areata. Study as a whole: Patients in the treated group were given tofacitinib by mouth, 5 to 10 mg twice a day.

Overall study findings and caveats: Alopecia totalis/universalis scalp especially showed more expanded CD8+ clones than normal scalp.

RNA extraction and reverse transcription yielded cDNA as sequencing template. Sequencing was performed with immunoSEQ multiplex PCR; in TCRdb, only in-frame clones are kept and a portion is missing. Seen here are roughly 250,000 clones, 67% observed once, and the top ten hold approximately 1.2%. This CDR3 has 17 amino acids. Trimming took off 1 base at V and 6 bases at J, with 19 bases between the two ends. The germline gives CDR1 LNHNV, CDR2 YYDKDF (reference sequence). Specimens obtained from alopecia areata patients comprised lesional scalp punch biopsies and peripheral blood. About this clone itself: Its antigen remains unknown.

This sequence originates from a human donor with alopecia areata. The genes are TRBV15 and TRBJ2-1, with D maybe TRBD2 (6 bases). The material was CD4+ T cells sorted from blood, obtained at week 0. The CDR3 loop is CATSRGWVASDGNEQFF. The CDR3 DNA follows: TGTGCCACCAGCAGAGGGTGGGTGGCTAGCGATGGCAATGAGCAGTTCTTC.